One and the same sample provided the 15 T cell receptor beta chains below, sequenced in a study of blood T cell repertoires in COVID-19. The protocol was immunoSEQ multiplex PCR, while the TCRdb copy is restricted to in-frame clones and leaves out a portion. This table has about 210,000 clones, about 88% appearing once. Sequencing input: peripheral blood. These receptors all come from a man younger than 35 with active or convalescent COVID-19.

The chain combines TRBV4-3 with TRBJ2-2; 7 bases line up with TRBD1. Per germline, CDR1 LGHNA and CDR2 YSLEER. The CDR3 loop spans 17 amino acids. The V gene end was trimmed by 2 bases and the J gene end by 2 bases; junction bases not matched to a gene: 8. The CDR3 DNA sequence: TGCGCCAGCAGCCAACAGACAGGGCTTAAAAACACCGGGGAGCTGTTTTTT. Amino acids: CASSQQTGLKNTGELFF.

The V and J genes are TRBV30 and TRBJ1-2; D is undetermined. The length of the CDR3 is 12 residues. V dropped 4 bases and J dropped 2 bases, with 8 bases sitting between them. CDR1 and CDR2 from the germline V gene are GTSNPN and SVGIG (reference sequence). The CDR3 nucleotides read TGTGCCTGGATTGAACAGAACTATGGCTACACCTTC. Translation: CAWIEQNYGYTF.

The chain links TRBV2 to TRBJ1-5, with D unclear. The CDR3 has 13 amino acids. Trimming took 5 bases from V and 6 from J, leaving 11 bases between them. CDR1 is SNHLY, CDR2 FYNNEI, per germline. CDR3 sequence reads: CASSPLEGQPQHF. The CDR3 bases are TGTGCCAGCAGTCCGCTAGAGGGTCAGCCCCAGCATTTT.

The CDR3 coding sequence is TGTGCCAGCAGCCCTGGGGGCATCGATGGCTACACCTTC. Its protein product is CASSPGGIDGYTF. The V call is TRBV3-1 (or the pseudogene TRBV3-2), the J call TRBJ1-2; TRBD1 might be the D (6 bases). Germline V gene lookup returns CDR1 LGHDT and CDR2 YNNKEL (reference sequence). Trimming removed 4 bases from V and 6 bases from J, with 12 bases in between. This CDR3 has 13 amino acids.

The chain links TRBV13 to TRBJ2-4, with 11 bases that match TRBD1. The length of the CDR3 is 17 residues. In germline, CDR1 is PRHDT, CDR2 FYEKMQ (reference sequence). With 0 bases clipped from V and 0 bases from J, the junction kept 1 base outside the gene matches. CDR3 loop: CASSLGGTGGAKNIQYF. The CDR3 DNA sequence: TGTGCCAGCAGCTTAGGGGGGACAGGGGGAGCCAAAAACATTCAGTACTTC.

V usage is TRBV7-9 and J usage is TRBJ1-2, with D tentatively TRBD1 (5 bases). V was trimmed by 4 bases and J by 12 bases, leaving 12 bases between them. Per germline, CDR1 SEHNR and CDR2 FQNEAQ (reference sequence). This CDR3 comprises 11 residues. CDR3: CASSSTASHTF. The CDR3, as DNA: TGTGCCAGCAGCTCGACAGCGAGTCACACCTTC.

This chain connects TRBV5-4 to TRBJ2-2; 7 positions agree with TRBD1. Per germline, CDR1 SGHNT and CDR2 YYREEE (reference sequence). J gave up 2 bases and V 1 base, and 5 bases lay outside the gene matches. This CDR3 is built from 16 residues. CDR3 sequence reads: CASSLQRGRNTGELFF. Here the CDR3 DNA reads TGTGCCAGCAGCTTGCAGAGGGGGCGCAACACCGGGGAGCTGTTTTTT.

As DNA, the CDR3 is TGCGCCAGCAGCCCGCGAGTTTCGCAAGAGACCCAGTACTTC. This sequence encodes CASSPRVSQETQYF. The rearrangement links TRBV5-1 to TRBJ2-5; D unclear. The CDR3 covers 14 residues. Deletions cut 4 bases from V and 2 bases from J, with 12 bases between. Germline loops: CDR1 SGHRS, CDR2 YFSETQ.

V gene TRBV15 combines with J gene TRBJ2-6, with D perhaps TRBD2 (5 bases). The germline V and J ends were trimmed by 0 bases and 2 bases, with 14 bases remaining between them. CDR1 and CDR2 (germline): LNHNV, YYDKDF (reference sequence). The CDR3 loop spans 18 amino acids. The CDR3 DNA is TGTGCCACCAGCAGAGATTTACTAGTGGGAGCTGGGGCCAACGTCCTGACTTTC. The encoded protein is CATSRDLLVGAGANVLTF.

The table lists this clone with a count of one. The genes are TRBV11-2 and TRBJ2-2; D is ambiguous. The germline CDR1 and CDR2 sequences are SGHAT and FQNNGV. V lost 0 bases, J lost 4 bases, and 3 bases lay in between. This CDR3 region has 13 residues. CDR3 nucleotides: TGTGCCAGCAGCTTAGATCTCACCGGGGAGCTGTTTTTT. It specifies CASSLDLTGELFF.

The rearrangement links TRBV19 to TRBJ2-1; 9 bases are shared with TRBD1. CDR3 length: 15 amino acids. Looked up from germline, CDR1 is LNHDA and CDR2 is SQIVND (reference sequence). The trim removed 9 bases at V and 8 bases at J, leaving 14 bases unmatched. Here the CDR3 DNA reads TGTGCCAGCACCCCGGGGGGAAACAGGGGGCATGAGCAGTTCTTC. This translates into CASTPGGNRGHEQFF.

The chain recombines TRBV2 with TRBJ2-7; 8 bases are shared with TRBD1. Germline trimming cut 5 bases from V and 6 bases from J; bases unmatched to any gene: 9. Germline CDR1 SNHLY, CDR2 FYNNEI. This CDR3 is 14 amino acids long. The CDR3 nucleotides are TGTGCCAGCAGTCAACGGGACAGGAGGACCGAGCAGTACTTC. It is translated as CASSQRDRRTEQYF.

The rearrangement joins TRBV5-4 to TRBJ2-7; 9 nucleotides align to TRBD1. Trimming cost V 3 bases and J 3 bases; bases outside gene matches: 7. Germline CDR1 reads SGHNT; CDR2 reads YYREEE (reference sequence). This CDR3 region has 15 residues. The CDR3 loop reads CASSSGTGKVYEQYF. The CDR3 bases are TGTGCCAGCAGCTCGGGGACAGGGAAGGTCTACGAGCAGTACTTC.

The rearrangement joins TRBV19 to TRBJ1-2; D ambiguous. Germline values: CDR1 LNHDA, CDR2 SQIVND (reference sequence). V shed 5 bases and J shed 4 bases, with 11 bases lying between them. There are 13 residues in the CDR3. The CDR3 DNA follows: TGTGCCAGTAGTCTTTCCGGTCCCTATGGCTACACCTTC. It yields the protein CASSLSGPYGYTF.

J is TRBJ1-4 and V is TRBV3-1 (or the pseudogene TRBV3-2), with D uncertain. This CDR3 contains 13 residues. Trimming removed 0 bases at V and 14 bases at J, with 13 bases between. CDR1 is LGHDT and CDR2 is YNNKEL in the germline V gene (reference sequence). The CDR3 loop reads CASSQDAGAWLFF. DNA for the CDR3: TGTGCCAGCAGCCAAGATGCGGGAGCGTGGCTGTTTTTT.